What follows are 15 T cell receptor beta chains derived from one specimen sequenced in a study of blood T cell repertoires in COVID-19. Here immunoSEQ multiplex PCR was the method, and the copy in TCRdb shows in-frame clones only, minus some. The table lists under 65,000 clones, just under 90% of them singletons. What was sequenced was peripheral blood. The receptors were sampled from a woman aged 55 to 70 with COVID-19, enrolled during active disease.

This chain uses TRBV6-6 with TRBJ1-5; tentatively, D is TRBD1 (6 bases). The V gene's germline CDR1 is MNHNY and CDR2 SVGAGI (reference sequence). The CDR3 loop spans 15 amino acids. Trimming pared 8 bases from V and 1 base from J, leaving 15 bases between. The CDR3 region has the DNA TGTGCCAGCTCTAAGGACAGCCTAAGCAATCAGCCCCAGCATTTT. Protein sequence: CASSKDSLSNQPQHF.

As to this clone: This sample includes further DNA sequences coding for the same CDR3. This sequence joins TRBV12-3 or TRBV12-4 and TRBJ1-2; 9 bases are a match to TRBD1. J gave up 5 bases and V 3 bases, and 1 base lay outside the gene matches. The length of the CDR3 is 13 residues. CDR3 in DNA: TGTGCCAGCAGTTTGGGACAGGGATATGGCTACACCTTC. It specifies CASSLGQGYGYTF.

CDR3 DNA sequence: TGCGCCAGCAGGAACTTGGTGGGCAGCCGGAAGAACACTGAAGCTTTCTTT. Its translation is CASRNLVGSRKNTEAFF. V gene TRBV4-1 combines with J gene TRBJ1-1; D gene uncertain. Germline V gene data show CDR1 as MGHRA and CDR2 as YSYEKL. This CDR3 has 17 amino acids. The V and J ends lost 6 bases and 1 base respectively, with 21 bases between them.

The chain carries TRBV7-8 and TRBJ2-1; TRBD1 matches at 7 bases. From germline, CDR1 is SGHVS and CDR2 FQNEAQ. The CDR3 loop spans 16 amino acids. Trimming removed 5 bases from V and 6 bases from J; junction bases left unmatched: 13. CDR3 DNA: TGTGCCAGCAGCGCTATTCCGGGACAGTTTTCCAATGAGCAGTTCTTC. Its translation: CASSAIPGQFSNEQFF.

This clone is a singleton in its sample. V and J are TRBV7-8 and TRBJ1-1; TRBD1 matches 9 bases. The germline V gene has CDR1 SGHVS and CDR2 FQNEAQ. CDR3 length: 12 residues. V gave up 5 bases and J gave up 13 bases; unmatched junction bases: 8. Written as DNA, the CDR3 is TGTGCCAGCAGCCCCCCCGGGACAGGGTTTTTCTTT. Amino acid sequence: CASSPPGTGFFF.

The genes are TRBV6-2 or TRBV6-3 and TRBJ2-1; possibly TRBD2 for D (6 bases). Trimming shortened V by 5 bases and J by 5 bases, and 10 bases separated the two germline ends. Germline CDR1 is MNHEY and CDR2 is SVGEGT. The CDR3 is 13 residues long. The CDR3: CASSRGKHNEQFF. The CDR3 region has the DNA TGTGCCAGCAGTCGCGGGAAACACAATGAGCAGTTCTTC.

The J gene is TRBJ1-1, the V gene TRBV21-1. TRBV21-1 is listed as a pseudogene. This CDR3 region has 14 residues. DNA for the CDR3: TGTGCCAGCAGCAAAAGAGGAGGGGTAACTGAAGCTTTCTTT. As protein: CASSKRGGVTEAFF.

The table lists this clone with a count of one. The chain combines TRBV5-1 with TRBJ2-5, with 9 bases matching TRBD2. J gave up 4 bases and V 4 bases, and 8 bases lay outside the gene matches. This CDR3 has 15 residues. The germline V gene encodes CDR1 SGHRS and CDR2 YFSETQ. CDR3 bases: TGCGCCAGCAGCCGATCCCGCGGGGGGGGAGAGACCCAGTACTTC. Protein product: CASSRSRGGGETQYF.

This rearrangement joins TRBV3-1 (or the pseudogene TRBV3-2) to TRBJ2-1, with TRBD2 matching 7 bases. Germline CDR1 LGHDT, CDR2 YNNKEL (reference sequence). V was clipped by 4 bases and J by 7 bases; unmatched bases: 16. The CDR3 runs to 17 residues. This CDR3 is CASSLPRGTGGHNEQFF. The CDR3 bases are TGTGCCAGCAGCCTCCCTCGGGGGACGGGAGGCCATAATGAGCAGTTCTTC.

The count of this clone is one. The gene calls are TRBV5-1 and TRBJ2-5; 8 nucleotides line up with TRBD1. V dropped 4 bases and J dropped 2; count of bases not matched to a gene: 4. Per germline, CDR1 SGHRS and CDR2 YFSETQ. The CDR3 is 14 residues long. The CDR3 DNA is TGCGCCAGCAGCAGGACAGGGAAGCAAGAGACCCAGTACTTC. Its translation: CASSRTGKQETQYF.

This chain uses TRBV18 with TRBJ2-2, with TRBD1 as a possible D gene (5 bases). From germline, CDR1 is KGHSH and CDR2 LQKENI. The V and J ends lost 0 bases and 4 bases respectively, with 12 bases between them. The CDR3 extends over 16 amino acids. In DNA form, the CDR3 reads TGTGCCAGCTCACCACCGAAGGGGCTTCGCACCGGGGAGCTGTTTTTT. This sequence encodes CASSPPKGLRTGELFF.

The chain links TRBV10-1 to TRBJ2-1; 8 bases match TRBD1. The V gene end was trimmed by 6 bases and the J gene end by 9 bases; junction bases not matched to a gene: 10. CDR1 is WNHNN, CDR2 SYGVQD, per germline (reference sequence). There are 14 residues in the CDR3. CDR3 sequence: CASRVDRAVGEQFF. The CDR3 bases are TGCGCCAGCAGGGTGGACAGGGCGGTCGGTGAGCAGTTCTTC.

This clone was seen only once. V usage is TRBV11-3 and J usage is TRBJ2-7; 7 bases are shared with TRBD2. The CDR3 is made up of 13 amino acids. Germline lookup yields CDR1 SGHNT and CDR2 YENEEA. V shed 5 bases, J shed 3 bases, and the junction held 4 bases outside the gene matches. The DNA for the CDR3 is TGTGCCAGCAGCATCAGCGGGAACTACGAGCAGTACTTC. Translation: CASSISGNYEQYF.

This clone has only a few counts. CDR3 coding DNA: TGTGCCAGCAGTTTGGCCGGGACAGGGTTCTCACCCCTCCACTTT. Translating gives CASSLAGTGFSPLHF. V gene TRBV27 combines with J gene TRBJ1-6; 9 bases match TRBD1. V shed 3 bases, J shed 10 bases, and the junction held 7 bases outside the gene matches. Germline V gene data show CDR1 as MNHEY and CDR2 as SMNVEV (reference sequence). This CDR3 is built from 15 residues.

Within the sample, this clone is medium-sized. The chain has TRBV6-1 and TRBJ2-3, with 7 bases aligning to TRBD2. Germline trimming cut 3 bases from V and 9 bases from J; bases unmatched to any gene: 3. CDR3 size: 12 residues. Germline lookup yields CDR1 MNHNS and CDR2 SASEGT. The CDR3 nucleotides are TGTGCCAGCAGTGAGCCGGGGGGAACGCAGTATTTT. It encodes CASSEPGGTQYF.